This T cell receptor (beta chain) derives from a study of cytomegalovirus exposure and HLA in healthy donors. 60 Vbeta and 13 Jbeta primers were used in PCR. Sequenced by immunoSEQ multiplex PCR; TCRdb stores in-frame clones only, minus some. The table has around 99,000 clones, roughly 82% seen once. The trim removed 4 bases at V and 7 bases at J, leaving 12 bases unmatched. The CDR3 extends over 17 amino acids. Germline V gene sequence: CDR1 SGHRS, CDR2 YFSETQ. Study findings and constraints: In a later analysis, CMV-associated beta chains were mostly HLA-associated, it appeared.

This clone was counted many times. No antigen is known for it. The chain employs TRBV5-1 and TRBJ1-6, with 9 bases fitting TRBD1. The receptor's source is a man aged 25 to 45 in good health and CMV-seropositive. Sequencing used PBMCs. The CDR3 nucleotides read TGCGCCAGCAGCCCGGGACAGGGCGGCGTATGGAATTCACCCCTCCACTTT. Translated, it gives CASSPGQGGVWNSPLHF.